Presented here are 9 T cell receptor beta chains from one specimen sequenced in a study of shared clonotypes between healthy human individuals. The method was immunoSEQ multiplex PCR; TCRdb's version includes in-frame clones alone and lacks a portion of them. The sample has more than 2 million clones, nearly 97% seen once; the top ten hold more than 0.1%. Sequencing was carried out using naive CD4+ T cells sorted from blood. Subset: CD45RA+ positively selected. The receptor source for this set is a man aged 18 to 29 in good health.

The chain employs TRBV5-6 and TRBJ2-3, with 11 nucleotides matching TRBD2. This CDR3 is 14 amino acids long. V lost 3 bases, J lost 5 bases, and 2 bases stayed unmatched. CDR1 is SGHDT and CDR2 is YYEEEE in the germline V gene. CDR3 bases: TGTGCCAGCAGCTCACTAGCGGGAGTAGATACGCAGTATTTT. It yields the protein CASSSLAGVDTQYF.

The chain has TRBV5-4 and TRBJ2-7; no clear D gene. This CDR3 has 14 residues. Trimming took off 3 bases at V and 3 bases at J, with 13 bases between the two ends. Germline V gene data show CDR1 as SGHNT and CDR2 as YYREEE (reference sequence). CDR3 nucleotides: TGTGCCAGCAGCTCAGAACACTGGAACTACGAGCAGTACTTC. This codes for CASSSEHWNYEQYF.

The chain has TRBV10-3 and TRBJ1-1; D call uncertain. Germline V gene data show CDR1 as ENHRY and CDR2 as SYGVKD. Trimming stripped 2 bases from V and 1 base from J, with 17 bases between. The CDR3 consists of 17 residues. The CDR3 sequence: CAISEDGTSLPNTEAFF. CDR3 nucleotide sequence: TGTGCCATCAGTGAGGATGGCACCTCCTTACCGAACACTGAAGCTTTCTTT.

V is TRBV19 and J is TRBJ2-2; 10 nucleotides match TRBD2. This CDR3 comprises 16 residues. Germline-derived CDR1 and CDR2 are LNHDA and SQIVND (reference sequence). J lost 4 bases, V lost 3 bases, and 5 bases had no gene match. CDR3 nucleotide sequence: TGTGCCAGTAGTATGCCTAGCGGGAGTGGCACCGGGGAGCTGTTTTTT. Translating gives CASSMPSGSGTGELFF.

The chain has TRBV2 and TRBJ2-1; 11 bases fit TRBD1. Germline CDR1 SNHLY, CDR2 FYNNEI. The length of the CDR3 is 15 residues. V lost 6 bases to trimming and J lost 4 bases; unmatched junction nucleotides: 5. The CDR3 protein is CASSQDRGPYNEQFF. In DNA, the CDR3 is TGTGCCAGCAGCCAGGACAGGGGGCCTTACAATGAGCAGTTCTTC.

The J gene is TRBJ2-3, the V gene TRBV28; TRBD2 matches 11 bases. Germline CDR1 is MDHEN and CDR2 is SYDVKM. CDR3 length: 14 residues. After removal of 9 bases from V and 5 bases from J, the junction contained 7 bases not matched to a gene. The CDR3 protein is CASEGGLAVDTQYF. As DNA, the CDR3 is TGTGCCAGTGAGGGGGGACTAGCGGTAGATACGCAGTATTTT.

The genes are TRBV28 and TRBJ2-2; TRBD2 is a possible D gene (5 bases). CDR3 size: 16 residues. Germline lookup yields CDR1 MDHEN and CDR2 SYDVKM. The V end was cut by 3 bases, the J end by 6 bases, with 17 bases between. This CDR3 reads CASSFTWGASAGELFF. The DNA for the CDR3 is TGTGCCAGCAGTTTTACATGGGGAGCGTCGGCCGGGGAGCTGTTTTTT.

Points on this clone: The sample carries other DNA sequences with the same CDR3. The rearrangement joins TRBV6-5 to TRBJ2-2, with D unclear. This CDR3 spans 13 amino acids. Germline assignment: CDR1 MNHEY and CDR2 SVGAGI. Trimming stripped 3 bases from V and 2 bases from J, with 4 bases between. The CDR3 spells CASSYSNTGELFF. CDR3 coding DNA: TGTGCCAGCAGTTATTCCAACACCGGGGAGCTGTTTTTT.

With regard to this clone: The junction does not match germline at one end; this may be a read error. This rearrangement joins TRBV6-5 to TRBJ2-7, with a possible D match to TRBD2 (5 bases). The CDR3 sequence is 16 residues long. Per germline, CDR1 MNHEY and CDR2 SVGAGI. This chain's CDR3 is CASSYSASPTSNEQYF. CDR3 in DNA: TGTGCCAGCAGTTACTCAGCTAGCCCCACCTCCAACGAGCAGTACTTC.